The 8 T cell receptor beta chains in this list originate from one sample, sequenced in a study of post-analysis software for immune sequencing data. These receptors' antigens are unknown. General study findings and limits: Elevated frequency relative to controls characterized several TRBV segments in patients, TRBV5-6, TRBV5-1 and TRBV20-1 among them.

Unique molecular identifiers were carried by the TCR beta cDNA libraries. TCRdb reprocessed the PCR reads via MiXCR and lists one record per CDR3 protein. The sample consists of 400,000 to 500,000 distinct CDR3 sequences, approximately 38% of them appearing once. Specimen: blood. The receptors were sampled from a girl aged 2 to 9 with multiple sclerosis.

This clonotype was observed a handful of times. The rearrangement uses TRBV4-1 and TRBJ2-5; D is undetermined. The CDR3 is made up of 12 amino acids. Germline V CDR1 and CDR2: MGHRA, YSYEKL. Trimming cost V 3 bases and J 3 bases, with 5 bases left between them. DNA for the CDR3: TGCGCCAGCAGCCACTTTGAAGAGACCCAGTACTTC. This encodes CASSHFEETQYF.

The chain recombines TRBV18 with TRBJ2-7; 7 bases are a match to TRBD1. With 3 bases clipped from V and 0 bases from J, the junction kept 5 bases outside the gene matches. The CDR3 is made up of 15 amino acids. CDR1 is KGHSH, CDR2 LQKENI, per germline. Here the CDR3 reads CASSPPTGVSYEQYF. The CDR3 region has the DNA TGTGCCAGCTCACCGCCCACAGGGGTCTCCTACGAGCAGTACTTC.

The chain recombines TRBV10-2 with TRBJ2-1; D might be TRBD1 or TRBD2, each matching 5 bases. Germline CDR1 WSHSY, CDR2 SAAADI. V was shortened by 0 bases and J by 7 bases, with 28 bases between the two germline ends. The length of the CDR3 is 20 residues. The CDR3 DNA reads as TGCGCCAGCAGTGAGTCGAGGGGAGCCAGGGTACTTTACGAACGGAATGAGCAGTTCTTC. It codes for CASSESRGARVLYERNEQFF.

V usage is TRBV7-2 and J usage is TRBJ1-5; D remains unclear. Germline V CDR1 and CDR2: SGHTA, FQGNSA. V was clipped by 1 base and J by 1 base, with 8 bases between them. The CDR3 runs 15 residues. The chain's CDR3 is CASSLVVWSNQPQHF. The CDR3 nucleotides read TGTGCCAGCAGCTTAGTGGTGTGGAGCAATCAGCCCCAGCATTTT.

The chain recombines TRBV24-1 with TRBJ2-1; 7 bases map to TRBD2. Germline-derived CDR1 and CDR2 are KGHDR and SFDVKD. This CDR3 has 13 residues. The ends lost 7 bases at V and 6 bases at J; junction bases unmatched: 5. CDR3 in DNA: TGTGCCACCAGCGGGACTATCGGCAATGAGCAGTTCTTC. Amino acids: CATSGTIGNEQFF.

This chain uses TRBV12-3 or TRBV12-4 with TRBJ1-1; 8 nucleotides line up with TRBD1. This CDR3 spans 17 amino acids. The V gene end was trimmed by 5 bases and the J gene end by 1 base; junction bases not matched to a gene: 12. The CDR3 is CASSPGTGTRANTEAFF. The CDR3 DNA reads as TGTGCCAGCAGTCCCGGGACAGGAACCAGGGCGAACACTGAAGCTTTCTTT.

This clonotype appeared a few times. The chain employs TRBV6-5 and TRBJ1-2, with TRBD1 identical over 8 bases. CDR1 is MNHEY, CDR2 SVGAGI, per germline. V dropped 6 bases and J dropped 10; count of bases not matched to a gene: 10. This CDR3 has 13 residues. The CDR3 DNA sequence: TGTGCCAGCAGCTCGGACAGGGCCTCCCTCTACACCTTC. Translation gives CASSSDRASLYTF.

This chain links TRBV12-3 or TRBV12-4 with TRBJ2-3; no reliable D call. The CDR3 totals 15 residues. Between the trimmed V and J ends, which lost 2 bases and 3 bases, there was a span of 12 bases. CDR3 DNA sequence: TGTGCCAGCAGTTTATTCCGACGAACAACAGATACGCAGTATTTT. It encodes CASSLFRRTTDTQYF.